The 6 T cell receptor beta chains reported below all come from one sample, sequenced in a study of CD8 T cells in ankylosing spondylitis (dated by TCRdb to the late 2010s). No antigens are known for them. The receptor library was made with 5' RACE. Sequencing was carried out with an Illumina HiSeq 2500. The raw public data were reprocessed by TCRdb itself: fastp quality trimming at Q25, MiXCR clonotype calling, in-frame beta chains only. Rows matching on CDR3 protein sequence are summarized as one entry with the most common DNA and genes. This sample lists 700,000 or so distinct CDR3 sequences; under 20% were detected once. The ten largest clones take up roughly a fifth of the sample. The paper as a whole reports these results and caveats: Blood from ankylosing spondylitis patients appeared to be characterized by a TCR beta motif composed of under 10 highly homologous amino acid variants.

Sequencing used blood, either unsorted or a sorted T cell fraction (not recorded which). These receptors originate from a male donor with ankylosing spondylitis.

This clonotype was recorded only once. The chain combines TRBV3-1 with TRBJ2-5; 8 bases match TRBD1. V shed 2 bases, J shed 2 bases, and the junction held 4 bases outside the gene matches. The CDR3 has 15 amino acids. From germline, CDR1 is LGHDT and CDR2 YNNKEL (reference sequence). The CDR3 region has the DNA TGTGCCAGCAGCCAAACAGGGGGGAGGCAAGAGACCCAGTACTTC. It specifies CASSQTGGRQETQYF.

V is TRBV4-1 and J is TRBJ1-4, with TRBD1 matching over 8 bases. J was trimmed by 5 bases and V by 7 bases; bases with no gene match: 9. Germline assignment: CDR1 MGHRA and CDR2 YSYEKL. This CDR3 has 15 residues. The CDR3, as DNA: TGCGCCAGCAACGACTTGGGACAGGAGAATGAAAAACTGTTTTTT. Its translation: CASNDLGQENEKLFF.

The chain recombines TRBV20-1 with TRBJ2-1; 11 positions agree with TRBD2. Germline loops: CDR1 DFQATT, CDR2 SNEGSKA (reference sequence). The ends lost 1 base at V and 6 bases at J; junction bases unmatched: 5. This CDR3 spans 15 amino acids. This chain's CDR3 is CSARGGSGGANEQFF. CDR3 nucleotides: TGCAGTGCTAGAGGTGGTAGCGGGGGGGCCAATGAGCAGTTCTTC.

The J gene is TRBJ1-5, the V gene TRBV12-3 or TRBV12-4; no firm D call. The CDR3 spans 16 residues. V was pared by 3 bases and J by 0 bases, with 12 bases between. CDR3 in amino acids: CASSFRNVDSNQPQHF. In DNA, the CDR3 is TGTGCCAGCAGTTTTAGGAACGTCGATAGCAATCAGCCCCAGCATTTT.

The genes are TRBV3-1 and TRBJ2-2; TRBD2 might be the D (5 bases). CDR1 LGHDT and CDR2 YNNKEL come from the germline V gene (reference sequence). The CDR3 loop spans 16 amino acids. The V and J ends lost 1 base and 4 bases respectively, with 13 bases between them. The CDR3 spells CASSQVWLAGTGELFF. In DNA, the CDR3 is TGTGCCAGCAGCCAAGTATGGCTGGCGGGCACCGGGGAGCTGTTTTTT.

This chain links TRBV7-8 with TRBJ2-5; either TRBD1 or TRBD2 may supply D (5 bases each). Deletions cut 2 bases from V and 5 bases from J, with 12 bases between. Germline values: CDR1 SGHVS, CDR2 FQNEAQ. The CDR3 is 14 residues long. CDR3 in DNA: TGTGCCAGCAGCTTAACGGGGCCGGGGGAGACCCAGTACTTC. Its translation is CASSLTGPGETQYF. The whole variable domain, remainder taken from reference TRBV7-8 and TRBJ2-5, is GAGVSQSPRYKVAKRGQDVALRCDPISGHVSLFWYQQALGQGPEFLTYFQNEAQLDKSGLPSDRFFAERPEGSVSTLKIQRTQQEDSAVYLCASSLTGPGETQYFGPGTRLLVL.